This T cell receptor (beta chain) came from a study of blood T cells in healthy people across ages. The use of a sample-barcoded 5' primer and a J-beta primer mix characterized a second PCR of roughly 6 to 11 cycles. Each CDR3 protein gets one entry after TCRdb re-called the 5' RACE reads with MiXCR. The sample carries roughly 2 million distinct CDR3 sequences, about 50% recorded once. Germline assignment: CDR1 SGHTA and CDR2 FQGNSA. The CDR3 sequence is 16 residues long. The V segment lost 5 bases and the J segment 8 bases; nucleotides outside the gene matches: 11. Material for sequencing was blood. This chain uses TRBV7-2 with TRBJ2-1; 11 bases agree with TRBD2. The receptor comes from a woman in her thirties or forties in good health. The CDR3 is CASSPSRLAGGYEQFF. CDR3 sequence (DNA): TGTGCCAGCAGCCCAAGTCGGCTAGCGGGGGGTTATGAGCAGTTCTTC.